This T cell receptor beta chain was sequenced for a study of metastatic and nonmetastatic thyroid tumors. The V and J ends lost 3 bases and 6 bases respectively, with 6 bases between them. From germline, CDR1 is SNHLY and CDR2 FYNNEI. CDR3 length: 12 residues. This clone was recorded a few times. TCRdb re-clonotyped the PCR reads via MiXCR. The repertoire holds just under 20,000 clones, with under 45% as singletons. Until they underwent thyroid surgery, no patient had received any treatment. This sequence joins TRBV2 and TRBJ2-1; D gene ambiguous. The sequence was obtained from a female donor with papillary thyroid cancer or a benign thyroid nodule (not recorded which). Some clones in this sample may be carry-over from other donors' samples. Sequenced input: tumor tissue. The CDR3 spells CASSDRANEQFF. In DNA form, the CDR3 reads TGTGCCAGCAGTGATAGGGCCAATGAGCAGTTCTTC.